This TCR beta chain was found in a study of T cells in Graves' hyperthyroidism and ophthalmopathy. Study information: The initial diagnosis was the point when peripheral blood was collected, ahead of any treatment.

Diagnoses used clinical symptoms, serum thyroxine and TRAb, thyroid ultrasound and orbital computed tomography. The authors took PBMCs from about 9.5 ml fresh peripheral blood. A remark on this clonotype: Its antigen is undetermined.

This CDR3 spans 13 amino acids. Study conclusions and caveats: Blood shared most expanded thyroid clonotypes above 0.001.

Amplification of TCR beta CDR3 regions was performed using RNA transcripts as template. First-round RT-PCR with HTBI primers amplified the TCR CDR3 region. Each CDR3 protein gets one entry after TCRdb re-called the multiplex PCR reads with MiXCR. Of about 700,000 distinct CDR3 sequences in the sample, 14% were seen once. The chain carries TRBV12-3 or TRBV12-4 and TRBJ2-5, with a possible D match to TRBD1 (6 bases). Specimen: blood. This receptor was obtained from a woman aged 18-35 years with Graves' hyperthyroidism. The CDR3 sequence is CASRGSQFIPQYF. In DNA form, the CDR3 reads TGTGCGTCAAGGGGGTCCCAATTTATACCCCAGTACTTC.